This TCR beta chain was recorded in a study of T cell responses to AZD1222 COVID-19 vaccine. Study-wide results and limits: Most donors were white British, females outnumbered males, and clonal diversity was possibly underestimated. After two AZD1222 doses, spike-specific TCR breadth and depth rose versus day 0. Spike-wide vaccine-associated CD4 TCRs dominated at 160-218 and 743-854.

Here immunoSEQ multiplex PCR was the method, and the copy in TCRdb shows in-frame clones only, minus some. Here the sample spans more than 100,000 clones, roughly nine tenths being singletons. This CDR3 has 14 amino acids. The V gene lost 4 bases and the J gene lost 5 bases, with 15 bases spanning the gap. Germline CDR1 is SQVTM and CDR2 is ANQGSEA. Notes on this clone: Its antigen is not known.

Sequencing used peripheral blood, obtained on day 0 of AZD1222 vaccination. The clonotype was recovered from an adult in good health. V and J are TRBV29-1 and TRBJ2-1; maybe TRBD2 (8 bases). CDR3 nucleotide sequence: TGCAGCGTTGTTTCAGGGGGACTAGACAATGAGCAGTTCTTC. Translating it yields CSVVSGGLDNEQFF.